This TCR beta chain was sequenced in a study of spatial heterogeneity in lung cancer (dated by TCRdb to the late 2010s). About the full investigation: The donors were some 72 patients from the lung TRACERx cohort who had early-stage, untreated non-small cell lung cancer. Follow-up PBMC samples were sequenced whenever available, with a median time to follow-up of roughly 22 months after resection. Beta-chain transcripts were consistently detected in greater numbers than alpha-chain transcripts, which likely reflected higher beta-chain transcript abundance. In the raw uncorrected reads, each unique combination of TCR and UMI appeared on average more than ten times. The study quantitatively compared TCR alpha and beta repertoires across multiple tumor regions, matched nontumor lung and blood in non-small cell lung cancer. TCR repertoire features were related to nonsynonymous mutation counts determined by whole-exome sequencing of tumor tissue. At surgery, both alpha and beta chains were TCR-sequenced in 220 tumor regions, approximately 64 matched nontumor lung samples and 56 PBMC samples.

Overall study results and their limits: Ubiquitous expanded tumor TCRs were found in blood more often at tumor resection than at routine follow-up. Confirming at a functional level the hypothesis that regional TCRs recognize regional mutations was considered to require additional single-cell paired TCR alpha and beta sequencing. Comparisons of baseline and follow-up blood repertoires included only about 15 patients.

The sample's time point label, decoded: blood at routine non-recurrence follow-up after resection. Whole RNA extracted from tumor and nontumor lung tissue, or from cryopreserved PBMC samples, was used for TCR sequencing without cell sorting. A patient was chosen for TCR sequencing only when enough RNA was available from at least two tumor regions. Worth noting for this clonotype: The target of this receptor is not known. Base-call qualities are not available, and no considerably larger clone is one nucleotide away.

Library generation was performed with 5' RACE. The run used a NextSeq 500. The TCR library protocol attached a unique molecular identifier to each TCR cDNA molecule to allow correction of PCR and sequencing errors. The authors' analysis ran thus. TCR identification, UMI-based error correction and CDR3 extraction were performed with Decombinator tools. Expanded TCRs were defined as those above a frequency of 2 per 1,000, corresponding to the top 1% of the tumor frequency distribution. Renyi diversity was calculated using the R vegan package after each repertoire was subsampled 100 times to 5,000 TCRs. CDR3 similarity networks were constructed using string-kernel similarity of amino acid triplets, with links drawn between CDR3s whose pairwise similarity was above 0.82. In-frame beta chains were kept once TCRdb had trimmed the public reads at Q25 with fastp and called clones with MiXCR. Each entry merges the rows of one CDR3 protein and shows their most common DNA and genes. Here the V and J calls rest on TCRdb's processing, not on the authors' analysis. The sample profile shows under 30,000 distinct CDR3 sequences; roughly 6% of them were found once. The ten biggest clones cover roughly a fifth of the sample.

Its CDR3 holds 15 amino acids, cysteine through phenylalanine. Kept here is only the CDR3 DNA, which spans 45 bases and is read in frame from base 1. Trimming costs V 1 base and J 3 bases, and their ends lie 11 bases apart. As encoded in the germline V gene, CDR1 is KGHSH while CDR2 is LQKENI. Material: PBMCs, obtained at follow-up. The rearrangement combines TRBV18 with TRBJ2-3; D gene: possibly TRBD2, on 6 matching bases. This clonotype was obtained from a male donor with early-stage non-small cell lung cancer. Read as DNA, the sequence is TGTGCCAGCTCACCACGCACGGGAGCGACAGATACGCAGTATTTT. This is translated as CASSPRTGATDTQYF.